This T cell receptor (beta chain) was recorded in a study of blood T cell repertoires in COVID-19 (dated by TCRdb to 2020 to 2021). In terms of the full investigation: Samples covering the acute and convalescent phases of COVID-19 were provided by collaborators in the United States, Italy and Spain. Where available, HLA class I and class II types were obtained from metadata supplied by the sample provider rather than from assay-based typing. Deeply sampled blood TCRbeta repertoires from subjects exposed to, actively infected with, or recovered from COVID-19 were included in the dataset. A freely available public database, intended as a resource for researchers studying the immune response to SARS-CoV-2, is where the repertoires were released. The samples were drawn from two sources: the first 160 participants of the ongoing ImmuneRACE study, and 1,000 to 1,500 subjects contributed by 6 global collaborators. The material from the prospective study consisted of cDNA or gDNA derived from T cells, B-cell-depleted T cells, or PBMCs. Sample metadata almost always included a de-identified subject ID, COVID-19 status, age in years and sex.

To note about this clone: Its antigen target is currently unknown. Base qualities are not recorded, but no much larger clone differs from it by a single base.

Results and caveats for the whole study, not just this receptor: Clinical and demographic metadata were provided uncurated, with the amount varying by source and participant.

TCRbeta CDR3 regions were amplified from genomic DNA using the immunoSEQ Assay, a bias-controlled multiplex PCR. As for the original processing: Nucleated cell counts per sample were estimated from amplification of reference gene primers within the assay. To quantify the absolute abundance of each unique TCRbeta CDR3 rearrangement, sequence reads were collapsed and filtered. For each sample, productive Simpson clonality was calculated as the square root of Simpson's diversity index over productive rearrangements. The table comes from immuneACCESS by way of TCRdb, which keeps in-frame sequences with V and J called. Part of the clones is missing from these tables; in studies checked, under half for an unresolved V gene and the rest for unknown reasons. V and J calls and clone size are those listed in that table; D and trimming were worked out from the DNA. The sample table shows around 220,000 clones, and 70% to 90% are seen once. Roughly a tenth of the sample lies in the top ten.

The junction shows trimming of 5 bases on V and 0 bases on J, plus 10 bases between the germline ends. From a lookup of the germline V gene (reference sequence), CDR1 and CDR2 are MNHEY and SMNVEV. CDR3 length: 14 amino acids, cysteine to phenylalanine. Only the CDR3 DNA is retained, 42 bases long and in frame from the first base. One collaborating source in Seattle enrolled patients while the patients were actively infected and followed the patients over time throughout the course of disease. The collaborating institutions used their own protocols to collect whole blood in K2EDTA tubes. Collaborator samples were shipped for TCRbeta analysis as frozen whole blood, isolated PBMCs, or DNA extracted from either sample type.

Sequenced material: peripheral blood. Recombination joined TRBV27 with TRBJ1-1, with the D segment identity uncertain. The clonotype comes from a woman aged 45-59 years with COVID-19, enrolled during active disease. CDR3 loop: CASSPARVNTEAFF. The sequence in DNA is TGTGCCAGCAGTCCCGCCCGGGTGAACACTGAAGCTTTCTTT.